This T cell receptor (beta chain) was captured in a study of cytomegalovirus exposure and HLA in healthy donors. The PCR employed 60 Vbeta primers together with 13 Jbeta primers. The table came from immunoSEQ multiplex PCR; TCRdb's copy has only in-frame clones and leaves some out. The table includes 95,000 or so clones, about two thirds detected once. Findings and caveats of the study: Most TCR sequences were seen very rarely across donors, but some public TCRs occurred in many. In a later analysis, TCR beta V- and J-gene trimming showed a link to a missense DCLRE1C variant. In a later analysis, specific HLA alleles were associated with 15,000 to 20,000 TCR beta sequences at a 0.05 false discovery rate.

V lost 0 bases, J lost 5 bases, and 5 bases stayed unmatched. This CDR3 spans 15 amino acids. The germline V gene has CDR1 SGHTS and CDR2 YDEGEE. About this clone itself: Its antigen is unidentified.

V usage is TRBV5-8 and J usage is TRBJ2-5, with 9 bases fitting TRBD1. Sequenced input: PBMCs. This TCR derives from a woman between 50 and 59 years old in good health and CMV-seropositive. CDR3 residues: CASSLATGGWETQYF. CDR3 in DNA: TGTGCCAGCAGCTTGGCGACAGGGGGATGGGAGACCCAGTACTTC.